Below are 18 T cell receptor beta chains sequenced from a single sample in a study of a mutant IDH1 vaccine in newly diagnosed glioma. What these receptors recognize is not known. Time point in this sample: week 47, end of study. Doses comprised 300 ug of mutant IDH1 20-mer peptide each, plus topical imiquimod. TCRdb's table, derived via immunoSEQ multiplex PCR, lists solely in-frame clones and lacks some. Of about 90,000 clones listed, roughly 89% are singletons. The source material was PBMCs, sampled from a glioma patient whose treatment included an IDH1 peptide vaccine. The receptors stem from a woman aged 45 to 65 with glioma.

The rearrangement uses TRBV2 and TRBJ2-7; a weak D match, TRBD1 (5 bases). V lost 6 bases and J 1 base, leaving 10 bases between the germline ends. This CDR3 region has 13 residues. Per germline, CDR1 SNHLY and CDR2 FYNNEI. CDR3 loop: CASSPTDSYEQYF. CDR3 DNA: TGTGCCAGCAGCCCGACAGATTCCTACGAGCAGTACTTC.

J is TRBJ2-5 and V is TRBV6-5, with 11 bases aligning to TRBD1. The germline V gene has CDR1 MNHEY and CDR2 SVGAGI. The CDR3 spans 15 residues. V dropped 5 bases and J dropped 5; count of bases not matched to a gene: 7. This CDR3 is CASSAWTGGLETQYF. The CDR3 bases are TGTGCCAGCAGTGCCTGGACAGGGGGCCTGGAGACCCAGTACTTC.

The rearrangement links TRBV18 to TRBJ2-1; 11 bases fit TRBD1. This CDR3 contains 14 residues. Unmatched junction bases numbered 6, after V lost 4 bases and J lost 10 bases. CDR1 and CDR2 (germline): KGHSH, LQKENI. This CDR3 reads CASSLGQGAHEQFF. CDR3 DNA sequence: TGTGCCAGCTCACTAGGACAGGGGGCGCACGAGCAGTTCTTC.

CDR3 protein: CASSSRLAGSTDTQYF. Here the CDR3 DNA reads TGTGCCAGCAGCTCCAGACTAGCGGGGAGCACAGATACGCAGTATTTT. The V gene is TRBV13, the J gene TRBJ2-3; 11 bases agree with TRBD2. CDR3 length: 16 amino acids. Trimming cost V 4 bases and J 0 bases; bases outside gene matches: 3. The germline CDR1 and CDR2 sequences are PRHDT and FYEKMQ (reference sequence).

This chain uses TRBV27 with TRBJ2-2, with D perhaps matching TRBD1 (5 bases). The ends were cut back, 6 bases at V and 4 bases at J, with 9 bases in the middle. CDR3 length: 13 amino acids. CDR1 and CDR2 from the germline V gene are MNHEY and SMNVEV (reference sequence). CDR3 in amino acids: CASRPRGTGELFF. As DNA, the CDR3 is TGTGCCAGCAGACCTAGGGGCACCGGGGAGCTGTTTTTT.

The V gene is TRBV29-1, the J gene TRBJ1-2; D perhaps matches TRBD1 (5 bases). The CDR3 contains 14 residues. Deletions cut 3 bases from V and 0 bases from J, with 11 bases between. CDR1 SQVTM and CDR2 ANQGSEA come from the germline V gene. The CDR3 DNA reads TGCAGCGTTGAGGGGCGCCTTCCTAACTATGGCTACACCTTC. Encoded protein: CSVEGRLPNYGYTF.

J is TRBJ1-1 and V is TRBV19; 9 bases align to TRBD1. Germline-derived CDR1 and CDR2 are LNHDA and SQIVND (reference sequence). V was pared by 7 bases and J by 0 bases, with 6 bases of the junction left unmatched. The CDR3 extends over 15 amino acids. CDR3 region: CASMGTGPLNTEAFF. For the CDR3, the DNA is TGTGCCAGTATGGGGACAGGGCCCCTGAACACTGAAGCTTTCTTT.

The chain carries TRBV19 and TRBJ1-5; D is perhaps TRBD1 (5 bases). The CDR3 is 16 amino acids. Trimming took 3 bases from V and 3 from J, leaving 15 bases between them. In germline, CDR1 is LNHDA, CDR2 SQIVND (reference sequence). CDR3 sequence reads: CASSMVPGTVNQPQHF. Written as DNA, the CDR3 is TGTGCCAGTAGTATGGTGCCCGGGACGGTCAATCAGCCCCAGCATTTT.

The J gene is TRBJ2-7, the V gene TRBV7-3, with D perhaps TRBD1 (5 bases). Gene TRBJ2-5 matches the end of the DNA better, so the J call may be wrong. CDR3 length: 14 residues. Germline loops: CDR1 SGHTA, CDR2 FQGTGA. The CDR3 DNA reads TGTGCCAGCAGCTTAACGGCAGGGCTAGAGACCCAGTACTTC. This encodes CASSLTAGLETQYF.

The CDR3 is CASSPRQGAGNQPQHF. The CDR3 DNA is TGTGCCAGCAGCCCTAGACAGGGGGCGGGGAATCAGCCCCAGCATTTT. The chain uses TRBV7-8 and TRBJ1-5; 10 nucleotides align to TRBD1. The CDR3 consists of 16 residues. V lost 5 bases to trimming and J lost 4 bases; unmatched junction nucleotides: 8. CDR1 SGHVS and CDR2 FQNEAQ come from the germline V gene.

The V call is TRBV30, the J call TRBJ1-3; D not certain. Trimming cost V 5 bases and J 4 bases, with 12 bases left between them. The CDR3 consists of 13 residues. Germline loops: CDR1 GTSNPN, CDR2 SVGIG (reference sequence). The CDR3 nucleotides are TGTGCCTGGGCAAGGGTCGCCGGAAACACCATATATTTT. As protein: CAWARVAGNTIYF.

The chain has TRBV5-1 and TRBJ2-3; 10 bases agree with TRBD2. Losses at the gene ends were 0 bases for V and 5 bases for J; bases not matched to a gene: 3. CDR3 length equals 15 residues. Germline V lookup: CDR1 SGHRS, CDR2 YFSETQ. CDR3 in DNA: TGCGCCAGCAGCTTGGGAACTAGCGGGGTAGATACGCAGTATTTT. Residues: CASSLGTSGVDTQYF.

The genes are TRBV28 and TRBJ2-7; D is unclear. CDR1 and CDR2 (germline): MDHEN, SYDVKM. The length of the CDR3 is 12 residues. Between the trimmed V and J ends, which lost 5 bases and 1 base, there was a span of 6 bases. CDR3 nucleotide sequence: TGTGCCAGCAGTCCCCCGTCCTACGAGCAGTACTTC. This translates into CASSPPSYEQYF.

This chain joins TRBV15 and TRBJ2-5; 8 nucleotides line up with TRBD1. CDR1 LNHNV and CDR2 YYDKDF come from the germline V gene (reference sequence). V gave up 4 bases and J gave up 5 bases; unmatched junction bases: 12. CDR3 size: 16 residues. DNA for the CDR3: TGTGCCACCAGCACCCTAGGACAGGGCGGAAGGGAGACCCAGTACTTC. It translates to CATSTLGQGGRETQYF.

This rearrangement joins TRBV27 to TRBJ2-3, with D unclear. The V gene's germline CDR1 is MNHEY and CDR2 SMNVEV (reference sequence). Trimming took off 5 bases at V and 0 bases at J, with 18 bases between the two ends. The CDR3 length is 17 residues. The CDR3 loop reads CASSHSTAPSSTDTQYF. CDR3 coding DNA: TGTGCCAGCAGTCACTCCACAGCACCCTCAAGCACAGATACGCAGTATTTT.

The rearrangement links TRBV6-1 to TRBJ2-2, with 8 bases that match TRBD1. The CDR3 runs to 15 residues. The germline CDR1 and CDR2 sequences are MNHNS and SASEGT. The V segment lost 6 bases and the J segment 1 base; nucleotides outside the gene matches: 4. DNA for the CDR3: TGTGCCAGCAGACCCGGGACAGGGAACACCGGGGAGCTGTTTTTT. Translation gives CASRPGTGNTGELFF.

This CDR3 reads CASSSGTGVATNEKLFF. DNA of the CDR3: TGTGCCAGCAGCTCCGGGACAGGGGTTGCAACTAATGAAAAACTGTTTTTT. The genes are TRBV5-4 and TRBJ1-4; 10 bases fit TRBD1. Trimming cost V 3 bases and J 0 bases; bases outside gene matches: 5. Germline CDR1 SGHNT, CDR2 YYREEE (reference sequence). This CDR3 has 17 residues.

This chain connects TRBV23-1 to TRBJ2-1; TRBD2 matches 10 bases. TRBV23-1 is filed as an ORF, its function uncertain. The ends lost 0 bases at V and 4 bases at J; junction bases unmatched: 9. This CDR3 spans 18 amino acids. Written as DNA, the CDR3 is TGCGCCAGCAGTCAATCGGACAGCGGGACTAGCGAATACAATGAGCAGTTCTTC. Residues: CASSQSDSGTSEYNEQFF.